This record concerns one T cell receptor beta chain sequence. Amplification of TCR beta CDR3 regions was performed using RNA transcripts as template. The HTBI primer set was used in a first-round RT-PCR of the TCR CDR3. A single record per CDR3 protein comes from TCRdb applying MiXCR to the multiplex PCR reads. Altogether 400,000 to 500,000 distinct CDR3 sequences are present, approximately 14% being singletons, with the ten largest covering 15% to 20%. The CDR3 is 16 residues long. V shed 2 bases and J 0 bases; nucleotides not matched to a gene: 6. This record belongs to a study of T cells in Graves' hyperthyroidism and ophthalmopathy. In patients aged 18 to 65, hyperthyroidism was newly diagnosed, with duration under 2 months. In making diagnoses, clinical symptoms, serum thyroxine and TRAb, thyroid ultrasound and orbital computed tomography were all used.

V gene TRBV12-3 or TRBV12-4 combines with J gene TRBJ1-1; 7 bases match TRBD1. This receptor was obtained from a woman aged 18-29 years with Graves' hyperthyroidism. Sequences were obtained from blood. The CDR3 loop is CASSLSGGRMNTEAFF. CDR3 sequence (DNA): TGTGCCAGCAGTTTATCAGGGGGACGGATGAACACTGAAGCTTTCTTT.